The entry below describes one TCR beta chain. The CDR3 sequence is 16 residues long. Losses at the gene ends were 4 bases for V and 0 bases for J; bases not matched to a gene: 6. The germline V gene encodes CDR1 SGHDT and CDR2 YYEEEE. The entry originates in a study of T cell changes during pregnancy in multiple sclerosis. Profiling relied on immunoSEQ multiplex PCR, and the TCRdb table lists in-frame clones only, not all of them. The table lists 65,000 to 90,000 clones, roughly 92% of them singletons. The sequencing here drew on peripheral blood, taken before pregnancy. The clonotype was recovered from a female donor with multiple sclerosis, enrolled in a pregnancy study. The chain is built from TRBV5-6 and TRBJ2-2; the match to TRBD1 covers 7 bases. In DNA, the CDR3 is TGTGCCAGCAGCCCCGACAGGGTTCCGAACACCGGGGAGCTGTTTTTT. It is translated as CASSPDRVPNTGELFF.